Shown below are 14 T cell receptor beta chains from a single sample sequenced in a study of shared clonotypes between healthy human individuals. The method was immunoSEQ multiplex PCR; TCRdb's version includes in-frame clones alone and lacks a portion of them. The table records over 700,000 clones, around 70% of them present only once. Sequencing was done on a sample of memory CD4+ T cells sorted from blood. Specified subset: CD45RA-negative fraction. The receptors originated from a woman in her thirties in good health.

On this clone: Within the sample, other DNA sequences also encode this same CDR3. The chain carries TRBV5-1 and TRBJ2-1; no clear D. V was trimmed by 0 bases and J by 7 bases, leaving 5 bases between them. This CDR3 contains 12 residues. Per the germline V gene, CDR1 is SGHRS and CDR2 is YFSETQ. The DNA of the CDR3 is TGCGCCAGCAGCTTGGCCGGAAATGAGCAGTTCTTC. Residues: CASSLAGNEQFF.

This clone occurred once. This sample also contains other DNA sequences that code for the same CDR3. The rearrangement uses TRBV27 and TRBJ1-5; the D is unclear. The CDR3 loop spans 15 amino acids. The V end lost 1 base, the J end lost 1 base, and 8 bases lay between the germline ends. The germline gives CDR1 MNHEY, CDR2 SMNVEV (reference sequence). The CDR3 sequence is CASSLLAGSNQPQHF. The CDR3 DNA reads TGTGCCAGCAGTTTATTGGCGGGAAGCAATCAGCCCCAGCATTTT.

The chain combines TRBV7-2 with TRBJ2-3, with 7 bases identical to TRBD2. V lost 0 bases, J lost 8 bases, and 2 bases stayed unmatched. The CDR3 is made up of 13 amino acids. Germline V gene lookup returns CDR1 SGHTA and CDR2 FQGNSA. As DNA, the CDR3 is TGTGCCAGCAGCTTAGCACCGGGGGGTACGCAGTATTTT. The encoded protein is CASSLAPGGTQYF.

The rearrangement links TRBV14 to TRBJ1-2, with D uncertain. CDR3 length: 14 amino acids. Germline CDR1 reads SGHDN; CDR2 reads FVKESK. V lost 0 bases and J lost 4, with 9 bases in between. CDR3 protein: CASSQDTKGYGYTF. In DNA, the CDR3 is TGTGCCAGCAGCCAAGATACAAAGGGCTATGGCTACACCTTC.

V is TRBV6-5 and J is TRBJ2-2; 7 positions agree with TRBD2. Germline CDR1 is MNHEY and CDR2 is SVGAGI. Trimming cost V 4 bases and J 4 bases; bases outside gene matches: 3. CDR3 length: 14 residues. The CDR3 region is CASSWEGATGELFF. The CDR3 region has the DNA TGTGCCAGCAGTTGGGAGGGAGCCACCGGGGAGCTGTTTTTT.

The chain couples TRBV6-5 to TRBJ2-5, with TRBD1 matching 9 bases. Germline trimming cut 3 bases from V and 3 bases from J; bases unmatched to any gene: 8. Germline V gene lookup returns CDR1 MNHEY and CDR2 SVGAGI. The CDR3 sequence is 16 residues long. The chain's CDR3 is CASSYSGQGRKETQYF. The DNA of the CDR3 is TGTGCCAGCAGTTATTCGGGACAGGGTAGAAAAGAGACCCAGTACTTC.

The sample holds one count of this clone. The chain combines TRBV18 with TRBJ2-7; 10 bases match TRBD2. CDR1 KGHSH and CDR2 LQKENI come from the germline V gene. V shed 3 bases, J shed 3 bases, and the junction held 14 bases outside the gene matches. The CDR3 consists of 18 residues. The CDR3 DNA is TGTGCCAGCTCACCGCGAGCGGGAGGGCCAGGGACCCTCTACGAGCAGTACTTC. Translating gives CASSPRAGGPGTLYEQYF.

This clone appeared a few times. V is TRBV5-1 and J is TRBJ2-1, with D tentatively TRBD1 (6 bases). The CDR3 covers 15 residues. V was shortened by 4 bases and J by 2 bases, with 13 bases between the two germline ends. Germline V gives CDR1 SGHRS, CDR2 YFSETQ. The chain's CDR3 is CASSPDGGTYNEQFF. The CDR3 region has the DNA TGCGCCAGCAGCCCGGATGGGGGCACCTACAATGAGCAGTTCTTC.

There are a few counts of this clone. The V gene is TRBV25-1, the J gene TRBJ2-2; a possible D gene is TRBD2 (5 bases). Germline V lookup: CDR1 MGHDK, CDR2 SYGVNS. Trimming shortened V by 4 bases and J by 0 bases, and 6 bases separated the two germline ends. This CDR3 contains 14 residues. The CDR3 reads CASSAGSNTGELFF. The CDR3 DNA is TGTGCCAGCAGTGCGGGATCGAACACCGGGGAGCTGTTTTTT.

This chain connects TRBV6-1 to TRBJ2-1, with 10 bases identical to TRBD1. The CDR3 spans 15 residues. Trimming cost V 6 bases and J 2 bases; bases outside gene matches: 4. Germline lookup yields CDR1 MNHNS and CDR2 SASEGT. For the CDR3, the DNA is TGTGCCAGCAGGAGGACAGGGGGAACCTACAATGAGCAGTTCTTC. Translating it yields CASRRTGGTYNEQFF.

This chain connects TRBV7-2 to TRBJ2-1, with D possibly TRBD2 on 6 matching bases. The germline V gene encodes CDR1 SGHTA and CDR2 FQGNSA. The CDR3 is made up of 12 amino acids. The V end lost 5 bases, the J end lost 9 bases, and 11 bases lay between the germline ends. The CDR3 DNA follows: TGTGCCAGCAGCACGGGACTCAGTGAGCAGTTCTTC. It specifies CASSTGLSEQFF.

The V and J genes are TRBV2 and TRBJ2-3; 8 positions agree with TRBD1. J gave up 2 bases and V 8 bases, and 15 bases lay outside the gene matches. CDR3 size: 17 residues. Looked up from germline, CDR1 is SNHLY and CDR2 is FYNNEI. As DNA, the CDR3 is TGTGCCAGCGGACAGGGCCTCATTTCAACCTCCACAGATACGCAGTATTTT. The encoded protein is CASGQGLISTSTDTQYF.

This clone was recorded once. The chain joins TRBV11-2 to TRBJ2-7, with D possibly called TRBD1 or TRBD2 (5 bases each). The CDR3 runs 16 residues. CDR1 and CDR2 (germline): SGHAT, FQNNGV. The V gene lost 5 bases and the J gene lost 0 bases, with 17 bases spanning the gap. The CDR3 sequence is CASSHARGRDSYEQYF. The CDR3 bases are TGTGCCAGCAGCCATGCGAGGGGTCGGGACTCCTACGAGCAGTACTTC.

On this clone itself: It differs at one base from a far larger clone, so likely a read error. The chain links TRBV5-1 to TRBJ2-7, with 12 bases aligning to TRBD2. The CDR3 runs 16 residues. CDR1 is SGHRS, CDR2 YFSETQ, per germline. The DNA for the CDR3 is TGCGCCAGCAGCTTGGGGACTAGCGGGACCGGTTACGGGCAGTACTTC. Amino acids: CASSLGTSGTGYGQYF. Full variable domain (rest looked up from reference TRBV5-1 and TRBJ2-7): KAGVTQTPRYLIKTRGQQVTLSCSPISGHRSVSWYQQTPGQGLQFLFEYFSETQRNKGNFPGRFSGRQFSNSRSEMNVSTLELGDSALYLCASSLGTSGTGYGQYFGPGTRLTVT.